A single T cell receptor beta chain is shown here with its context. The antigen is undetermined. A multiplex PCR was run with 60 Vbeta primers and 13 Jbeta primers. Here immunoSEQ multiplex PCR was the method, and the copy in TCRdb shows in-frame clones only, minus some. The data contain more than 150,000 clones, roughly 78% of them seen just once; the ten biggest clones take up 1.5% to 2%. This record comes from a study of cytomegalovirus exposure and HLA in healthy donors. Study-wide findings and caveats: As was reported, the classifier diagnosed cytomegalovirus status with high specificity and sensitivity. When analyzed later, a missense DCLRE1C variant was found to be linked to TCR beta V- and J-gene trimming. Highly shared variants forming one cluster were likely a sequencing artifact.

The TCR comes from a woman aged 25 to 45 in good health and CMV-seronegative. Sequencing was carried out using PBMCs.

The chain's CDR3 is CASSIGGWNTEAFF. CDR3 DNA: TGTGCCAGTAGTATTGGGGGCTGGAACACTGAAGCTTTCTTT. The V call is TRBV19, the J call TRBJ1-1; D is possibly TRBD1 (6 bases). CDR3 length equals 14 residues. CDR1 is LNHDA and CDR2 is SQIVND in the germline V gene (reference sequence). V lost 3 bases, J lost 1 base, and 9 bases lay in between. Looking up the rest from reference TRBV19 and TRBJ1-1 gives the full variable domain: DGGITQSPKYLFRKEGQNVTLSCEQNLNHDAMYWYRQDPGQGLRLIYYSQIVNDFQKGDIAEGYSVSREKKESFPLTVTSAQKNPTAFYLCASSIGGWNTEAFFGQGTRLTVV.